The clone carrying this TCR beta chain appeared a few times. As yet, its antigen is unknown. This record belongs to a study of cytomegalovirus exposure and HLA in healthy donors. Study-level background: Inside one of the first data releases sat around 77 million unique TCRs taken from HLA-typed donors.

Study findings and constraints: High sensitivity and specificity were reportedly achieved when the classifier diagnosed cytomegalovirus status.

The CDR3 is made up of 19 amino acids. V was pared by 2 bases and J by 6 bases, with 29 bases between. Per germline, CDR1 SGHDN and CDR2 FVKESK. PCR used 60 Vbeta primers and 13 Jbeta primers. The protocol was immunoSEQ multiplex PCR, while the TCRdb copy is restricted to in-frame clones and leaves out a portion. Here the sample spans under 200,000 clones, roughly 80% being singletons. This sequence originates from a woman aged 25 to 39 in good health and CMV-seropositive. Sequences were obtained from PBMCs. The gene calls are TRBV14 and TRBJ2-7; TRBD2 might be the D (7 bases). CDR3: CASSQHRRGGYSFMCEQYF. In DNA, the CDR3 is TGTGCCAGCAGCCAACATCGGAGGGGGGGTTACAGTTTCATGTGCGAGCAGTACTTC. Full variable domain (remainder filled in from reference TRBV14 and TRBJ2-7): EAGVTQFPSHSVIEKGQTVTLRCDPISGHDNLYWYRRVMGKEIKFLLHFVKESKQDESGMPNNRFLAERTGGTYSTLKVQPAELEDSGVYFCASSQHRRGGYSFMCEQYFGPGTRLTVT.